This T cell receptor beta chain originates from a study of OX40 agonist ivuxolimab in advanced cancers. Study-wide background: Age averaged approximately 60 years (range about 20 to 80), and more than 80% were male. Partial responses were achieved by three patients, of whom one had hepatocellular carcinoma and two had cutaneous melanoma. Study-level points and caveats: Researchers did not determine the expanded peripheral T cells' antigen specificity. Certain nonresponding patients likewise had low normalized T-cell clonal expansion.

Trimming cost V 8 bases and J 7 bases; bases outside gene matches: 8. This CDR3 region has 15 residues. Germline assignment: CDR1 MNHEY and CDR2 SVGAGI. Note on this clone: What it binds is unknown.

Clones were read by immunoSEQ multiplex PCR, and TCRdb kept only the in-frame ones, dropping some. The repertoire holds fewer than 90,000 clones, with around 88% as singletons. The receptor comes from an adult with an advanced solid tumor such as melanoma, head and neck, liver or kidney cancer. The specimen comprised CD4+ or CD8+ T cells sorted from blood, sampled in a trial of the OX40 agonist ivuxolimab. The V call is TRBV6-5, the J call TRBJ2-1, with 13 bases identical to TRBD2. For the CDR3, the DNA is TGTGCCAGCCTAACACTAGCGGGAGGGAGGAATGAGCAGTTCTTC. Residues: CASLTLAGGRNEQFF.